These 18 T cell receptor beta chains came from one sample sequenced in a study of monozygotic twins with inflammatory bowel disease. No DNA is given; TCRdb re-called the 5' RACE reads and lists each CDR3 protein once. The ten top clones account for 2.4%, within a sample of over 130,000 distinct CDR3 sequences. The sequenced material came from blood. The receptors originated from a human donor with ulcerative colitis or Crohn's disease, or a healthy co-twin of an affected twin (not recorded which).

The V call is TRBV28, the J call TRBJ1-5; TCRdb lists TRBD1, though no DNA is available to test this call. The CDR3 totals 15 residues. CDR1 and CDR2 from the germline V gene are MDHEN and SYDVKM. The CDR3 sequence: CASSSPANSNQPQHF.

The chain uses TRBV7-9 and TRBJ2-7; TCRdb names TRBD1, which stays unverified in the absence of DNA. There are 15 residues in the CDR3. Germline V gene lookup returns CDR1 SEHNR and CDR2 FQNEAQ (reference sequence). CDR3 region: CASSLVGDLAYEQYF.

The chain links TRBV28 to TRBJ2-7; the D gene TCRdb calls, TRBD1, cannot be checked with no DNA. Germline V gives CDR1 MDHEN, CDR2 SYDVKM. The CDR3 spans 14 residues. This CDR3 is CASSFRQHSYEQYF.

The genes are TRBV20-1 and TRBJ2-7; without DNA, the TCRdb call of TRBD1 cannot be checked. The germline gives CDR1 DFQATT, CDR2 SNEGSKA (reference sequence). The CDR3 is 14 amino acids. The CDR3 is CSASRGTGPYEQYF.

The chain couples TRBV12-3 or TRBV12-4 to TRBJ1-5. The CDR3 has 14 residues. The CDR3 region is CASLSSPSNQPQHF.

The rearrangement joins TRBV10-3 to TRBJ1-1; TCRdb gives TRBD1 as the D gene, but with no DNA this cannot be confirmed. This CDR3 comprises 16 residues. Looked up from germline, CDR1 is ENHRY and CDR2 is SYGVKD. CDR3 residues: CAISGEPRGMNTEAFF.

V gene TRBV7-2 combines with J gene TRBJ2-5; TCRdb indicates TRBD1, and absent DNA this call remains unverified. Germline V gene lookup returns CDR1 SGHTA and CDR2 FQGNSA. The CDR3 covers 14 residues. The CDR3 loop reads CASSLVGGQETQYF.

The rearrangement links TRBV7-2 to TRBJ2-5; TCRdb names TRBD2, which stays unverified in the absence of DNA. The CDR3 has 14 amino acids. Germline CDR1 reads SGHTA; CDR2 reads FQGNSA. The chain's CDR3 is CASSLPSVFGTQYF.

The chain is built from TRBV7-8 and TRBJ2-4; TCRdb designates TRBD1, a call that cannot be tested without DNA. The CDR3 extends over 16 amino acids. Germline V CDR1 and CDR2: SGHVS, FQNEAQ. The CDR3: CASSPRGASAKNIQYF.

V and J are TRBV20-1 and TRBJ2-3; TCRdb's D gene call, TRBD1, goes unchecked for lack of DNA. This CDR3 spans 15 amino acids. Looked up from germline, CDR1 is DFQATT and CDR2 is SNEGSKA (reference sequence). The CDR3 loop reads CSAWIGGGPTDTQYF.

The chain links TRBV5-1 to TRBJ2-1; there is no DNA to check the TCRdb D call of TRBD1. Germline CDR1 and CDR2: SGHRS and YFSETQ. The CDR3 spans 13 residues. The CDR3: CASMEGQNNEQFF. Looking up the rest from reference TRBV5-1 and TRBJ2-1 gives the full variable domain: KAGVTQTPRYLIKTRGQQVTLSCSPISGHRSVSWYQQTPGQGLQFLFEYFSETQRNKGNFPGRFSGRQFSNSRSEMNVSTLELGDSALYLCASMEGQNNEQFFGPGTRLTVL.

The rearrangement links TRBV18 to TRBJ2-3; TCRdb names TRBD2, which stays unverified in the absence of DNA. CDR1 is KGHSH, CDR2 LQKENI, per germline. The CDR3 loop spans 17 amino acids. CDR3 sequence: CASSPRSSGGFTDTQYF. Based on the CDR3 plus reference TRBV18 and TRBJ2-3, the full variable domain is NAGVMQNPRHLVRRRGQEARLRCSPMKGHSHVYWYRQLPEEGLKFMVYLQKENIIDESGMPKERFSAEFPKEGPSILRIQQVVRGDSAAYFCASSPRSSGGFTDTQYFGPGTRLTVL.

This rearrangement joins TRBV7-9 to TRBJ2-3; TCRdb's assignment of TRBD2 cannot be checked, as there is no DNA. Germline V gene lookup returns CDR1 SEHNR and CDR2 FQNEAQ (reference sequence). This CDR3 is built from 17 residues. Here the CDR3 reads CASSSWTSGGVVNTQYF.

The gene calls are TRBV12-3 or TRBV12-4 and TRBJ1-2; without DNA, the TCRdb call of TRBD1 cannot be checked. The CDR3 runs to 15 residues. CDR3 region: CASSFGTGGAEGYTF.

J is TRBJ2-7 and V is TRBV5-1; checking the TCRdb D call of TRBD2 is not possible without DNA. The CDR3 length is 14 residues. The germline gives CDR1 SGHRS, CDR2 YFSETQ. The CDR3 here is CASSLSGDGYEQYF.

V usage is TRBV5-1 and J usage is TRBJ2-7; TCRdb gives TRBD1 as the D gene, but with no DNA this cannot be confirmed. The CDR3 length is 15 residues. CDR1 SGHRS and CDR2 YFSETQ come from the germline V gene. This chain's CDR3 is CASSPPGGHPYEQYF.

CDR3 protein: CASSSSFTGATDTQYF. The chain is built from TRBV7-6 and TRBJ2-3; the D call from TCRdb, TRBD1, cannot be confirmed without DNA. This CDR3 comprises 16 residues. Germline CDR1 reads SGHVS; CDR2 reads FNYEAQ.

The CDR3 here is CAISETGLETQYF. The gene calls are TRBV10-3 and TRBJ2-5; without DNA, the TCRdb call of TRBD1 cannot be checked. CDR1 is ENHRY and CDR2 is SYGVKD in the germline V gene. CDR3 length: 13 residues.